This T cell receptor (beta chain) was profiled in a study of CD8 T cells in Susac syndrome. Random hexamers primed reverse transcription of roughly 0.45 to 1 ug RNA. A multiplex approach, immunoSEQ multiplex PCR, amplified TCR beta CDR3 across 54 Vbeta and 13 Jbeta. TCRdb used MiXCR to reprocess the immunoSEQ multiplex PCR reads, holding one entry per CDR3 protein. The sample contains around 160,000 distinct CDR3 sequences, around 94% of which appear only once. V shed 1 base and J 2 bases; nucleotides not matched to a gene: 2. The CDR3 runs 15 residues. CDR1 and CDR2 from the germline V gene are SGHNT and YYREEE (reference sequence).

Sequencing was done on a sample of CD4+ T cells from PBMCs. This receptor was identified in a human donor in good health. The J gene is TRBJ2-3, the V gene TRBV5-4, with 9 bases aligning to TRBD2. The CDR3 sequence: CASSLIAGDTDTQYF. The CDR3 DNA reads TGTGCCAGCAGCTTGATAGCGGGGGACACAGATACGCAGTATTTT.